These T cell receptor beta chains were read from a single sample in a study of cytomegalovirus exposure and HLA in healthy donors. Profiling relied on immunoSEQ multiplex PCR, and the TCRdb table lists in-frame clones only, not all of them. The sample has around 110,000 clones; roughly 70% are singletons. Sequenced material: PBMCs. These receptors were collected from a woman aged 30 to 39 in good health and CMV-seronegative. Both conserved end residues are part of each CDR3. The D gene is left open where the match is weak. Clone sizes are given selectively: once, few, many, or a class where the clone is expanded.

d_gene,j_gene,abundance,v_gene,CDR3aa,CDR3nt
TRBD1,TRBJ1-5,few,TRBV5-4,CASSQQGARDQPQHF,TGTGCCAGCAGCCAACAGGGGGCGCGGGATCAGCCCCAGCATTTT
TRBD1,TRBJ2-7,-,TRBV10-3,CAISDRGLTYEQYF,TGTGCCATCTCTGACAGGGGTCTAACCTACGAGCAGTACTTC
-,TRBJ2-7,-,TRBV5-7,CASSLRRVEEQYF,TGTGCCAGCAGCTTGAGGAGGGTTGAAGAGCAGTACTTC
TRBD1,TRBJ2-2,few,TRBV5-6,CASSTPRTGNTGELFF,TGTGCCAGCAGCACTCCTCGGACAGGGAACACCGGGGAGCTGTTTTTT
-,TRBJ1-4,-,TRBV30,CAWQATNEKLFF,TGTGCCTGGCAGGCAACTAATGAAAAACTGTTTTTT
-,TRBJ2-3,-,TRBV10-3,CAISDNTDTQYF,TGTGCCATCAGCGACAACACAGATACGCAGTATTTT
TRBD1,TRBJ2-6,-,TRBV18,CASSPSGQGIGANVLTF,TGTGCCAGCTCACCGTCGGGACAGGGAATTGGGGCCAACGTCCTGACTTTC
TRBD2,TRBJ2-3,-,TRBV5-1,CASSPGRRGGTDTQYF,TGCGCCAGCAGCCCCGGGAGGCGGGGGGGCACAGATACGCAGTATTTT
-,TRBJ2-7,-,TRBV5-6,CASSLRGFRYEQYF,TGTGCCAGCAGCTTAAGGGGGTTTAGGTACGAGCAGTACTTC
TRBD1,TRBJ1-1,-,TRBV7-6,CASSPGTGFGVMNTEAFF,TGTGCCAGCAGCCCCGGGACAGGGTTTGGCGTAATGAACACTGAAGCTTTCTTT
-,TRBJ2-1,once,TRBV7-9,CASSLEAYLSYNEQFF,TGTGCCAGCAGCTTAGAAGCGTACCTTTCCTACAATGAGCAGTTCTTC
-,TRBJ1-2,-,TRBV9,CASSSPPNYGYTF,TGTGCCAGCAGCTCCCCCCCAAACTATGGCTACACCTTC
TRBD1,TRBJ1-1,-,TRBV11-3,CASSSLGAGGTEAFF,TGTGCCAGCAGCTCGTTGGGGGCAGGGGGCACTGAAGCTTTCTTT
TRBD1,TRBJ1-1,-,TRBV10-2,CASREYDRGAEAFF,TGCGCCAGCAGGGAATACGACAGGGGCGCTGAAGCTTTCTTT
TRBD1,TRBJ2-5,-,TRBV10-2,CASSESGTGTETQYF,TGCGCCAGCAGTGAGTCGGGGACAGGGACGGAGACCCAGTACTTC
-,TRBJ1-3,-,TRBV7-6,CASSSRNNLFSGNTIYF,TGTGCCAGCAGCTCCAGAAACAACCTCTTCTCTGGAAACACCATATATTTT
-,TRBJ1-2,-,TRBV20-1,CSAGGDTGYTF,TGCAGTGCTGGGGGGGACACTGGCTACACCTTC
TRBD1,TRBJ2-7,once,TRBV10-1,CASSVKGAKYEQYF,TGCGCCAGCAGTGTTAAGGGGGCGAAGTACGAGCAGTACTTC
TRBD1,TRBJ1-2,-,TRBV5-1,CASSGTGVGYTF,TGCGCCAGCAGCGGCACAGGGGTTGGCTACACCTTC
TRBD1,TRBJ1-2,-,TRBV11-3,CASSLDVTGGLGYTF,TGTGCCAGCAGCTTAGATGTGACAGGGGGCCTTGGCTACACCTTC
-,TRBJ1-2,-,TRBV9,CASSVDLAPARDGYTF,TGTGCCAGCAGCGTAGATCTGGCTCCGGCGAGGGATGGCTACACCTTC
TRBD1,TRBJ2-1,-,TRBV6-5,CASLRQGGYEQFF,TGTGCCAGCTTGCGACAGGGTGGGTATGAGCAGTTCTTC